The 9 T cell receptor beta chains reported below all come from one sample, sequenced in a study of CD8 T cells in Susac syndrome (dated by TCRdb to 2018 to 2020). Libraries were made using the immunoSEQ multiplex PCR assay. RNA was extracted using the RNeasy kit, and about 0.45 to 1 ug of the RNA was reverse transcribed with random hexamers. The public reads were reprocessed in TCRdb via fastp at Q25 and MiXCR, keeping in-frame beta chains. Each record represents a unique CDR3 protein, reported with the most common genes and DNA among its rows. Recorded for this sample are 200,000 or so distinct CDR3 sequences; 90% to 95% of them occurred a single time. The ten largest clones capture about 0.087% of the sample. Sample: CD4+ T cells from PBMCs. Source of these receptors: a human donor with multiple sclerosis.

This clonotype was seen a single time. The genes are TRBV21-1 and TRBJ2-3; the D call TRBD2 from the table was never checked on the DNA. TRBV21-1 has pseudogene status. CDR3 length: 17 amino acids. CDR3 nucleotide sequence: TGTGCCAGCAGCAAAGCAGTCCCAGAATCTAGCACAGATACGCAGTATTTT. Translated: CASSKAVPESSTDTQYF.

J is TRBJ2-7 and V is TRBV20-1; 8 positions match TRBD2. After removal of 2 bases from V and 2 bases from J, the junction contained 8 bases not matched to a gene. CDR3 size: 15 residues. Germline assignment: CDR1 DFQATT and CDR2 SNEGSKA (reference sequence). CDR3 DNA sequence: TGCAGTGCTAGATTCCCGAGGGGACTAGCCTACGAGCAGTACTTC. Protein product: CSARFPRGLAYEQYF.

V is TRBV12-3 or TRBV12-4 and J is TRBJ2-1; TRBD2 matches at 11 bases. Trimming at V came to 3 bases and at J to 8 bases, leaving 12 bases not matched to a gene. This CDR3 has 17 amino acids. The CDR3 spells CASSFPKTSGSGHEQFF. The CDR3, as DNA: TGTGCCAGCAGTTTTCCGAAAACTAGCGGGAGTGGGCATGAGCAGTTCTTC.

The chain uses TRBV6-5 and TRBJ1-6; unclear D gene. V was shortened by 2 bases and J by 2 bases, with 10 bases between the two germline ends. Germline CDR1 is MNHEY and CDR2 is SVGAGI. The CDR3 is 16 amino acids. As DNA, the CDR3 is TGTGCCAGCAGTTACCTCCGGAGCCCCTATAATTCACCCCTCCACTTT. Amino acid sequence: CASSYLRSPYNSPLHF.

The CDR3 reads CASSQATAVPLHF. The DNA for the CDR3 is TGCGCCAGCAGCCAGGCGACAGCGGTTCCCCTCCACTTT. The chain carries TRBV4-1 and TRBJ1-6, with D maybe TRBD1 (5 bases). The CDR3 spans 13 residues. Trimming removed 3 bases at V and 13 bases at J, with 13 bases between. Germline V gene data show CDR1 as MGHRA and CDR2 as YSYEKL.

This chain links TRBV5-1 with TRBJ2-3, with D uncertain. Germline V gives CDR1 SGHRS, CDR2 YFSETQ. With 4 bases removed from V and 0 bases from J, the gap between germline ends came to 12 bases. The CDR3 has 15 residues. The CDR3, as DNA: TGCGCCAGCAGCCCCCGGGCAACTAGCACAGATACGCAGTATTTT. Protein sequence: CASSPRATSTDTQYF.

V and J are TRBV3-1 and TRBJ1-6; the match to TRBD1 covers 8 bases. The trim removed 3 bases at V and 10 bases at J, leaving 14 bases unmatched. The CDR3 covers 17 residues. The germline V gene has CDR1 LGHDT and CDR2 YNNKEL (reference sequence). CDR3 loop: CASSHVLRTGSGSPLHF. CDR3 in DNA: TGTGCCAGCAGCCACGTTTTGAGGACAGGGTCAGGATCACCCCTCCACTTT.

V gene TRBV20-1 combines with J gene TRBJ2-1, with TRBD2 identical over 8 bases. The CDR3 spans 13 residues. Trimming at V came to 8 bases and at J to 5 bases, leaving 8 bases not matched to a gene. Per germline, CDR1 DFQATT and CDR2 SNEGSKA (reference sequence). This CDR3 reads CSWVSGINNEQFF. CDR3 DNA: TGCAGTTGGGTTAGCGGGATAAACAATGAGCAGTTCTTC.

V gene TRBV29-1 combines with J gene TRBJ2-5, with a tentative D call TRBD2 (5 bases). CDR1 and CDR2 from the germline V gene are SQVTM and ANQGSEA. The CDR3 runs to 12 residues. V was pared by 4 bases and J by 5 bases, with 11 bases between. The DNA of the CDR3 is TGCAGCGTTGCCCGGGAAGGGGAGACCCAGTACTTC. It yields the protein CSVAREGETQYF.